This TCR beta chain was captured by sequencing in a study of T cell responses to AZD1222 COVID-19 vaccine. Comments on this clone: What it binds is unknown.

The V segment lost 2 bases and the J segment 7 bases; nucleotides outside the gene matches: 6. This CDR3 has 14 residues. Per germline, CDR1 SGHRS and CDR2 YFSETQ. Findings and limits, study-wide: Spike-specific TCR repertoires showed rising breadth and depth after two AZD1222 doses. Most donors were white British, females outnumbered males, and clonal diversity was possibly underestimated. Repertoires were collected only later (after the peak T cell response had occurred).

Profiling relied on immunoSEQ multiplex PCR, and the TCRdb table lists in-frame clones only, not all of them. Of over 85,000 clones in the sample, approximately 94% were seen once. Sample: peripheral blood, taken 28 days after the second AZD1222 dose. The sequence was collected from an adult who received the AZD1222 COVID-19 vaccine. The rearrangement links TRBV5-1 to TRBJ1-5, with 7 positions matching TRBD1. As DNA, the CDR3 is TGCGCCAGCAGCTTCGGGACAGCCGGCCAGCCCCAGCATTTT. It encodes CASSFGTAGQPQHF.